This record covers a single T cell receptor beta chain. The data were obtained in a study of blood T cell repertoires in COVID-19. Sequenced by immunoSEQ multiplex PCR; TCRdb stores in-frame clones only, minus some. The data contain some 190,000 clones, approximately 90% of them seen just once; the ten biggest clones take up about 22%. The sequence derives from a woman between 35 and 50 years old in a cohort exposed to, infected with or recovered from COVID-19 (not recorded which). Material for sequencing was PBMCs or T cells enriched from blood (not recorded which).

DNA of the CDR3: TGTGCCAGTAGTTCGCAGACAGGGGGTTTTCAGCCCCAGCATTTT. It encodes CASSSQTGGFQPQHF. The rearrangement joins TRBV19 to TRBJ1-5; 9 positions match TRBD1. Germline V gives CDR1 LNHDA, CDR2 SQIVND (reference sequence). Germline trimming cut 5 bases from V and 6 bases from J; bases unmatched to any gene: 8. The length of the CDR3 is 15 residues.